A selection of T cell receptor beta chains follows, all from one sample in a study of cytomegalovirus exposure and HLA in healthy donors. Only in-frame clones appear in the TCRdb table, and some are missing; sequencing was by immunoSEQ multiplex PCR. The table includes roughly 120,000 clones, 81% detected once. Sample: PBMCs. These receptors all stem from a woman in her 30s in good health and CMV-seronegative. CDR3s include the opening cysteine and the closing phenylalanine or tryptophan. The order of the fields is D gene, CDR3 length, clone size, V gene, J gene, CDR3 protein, CDR3 DNA. A D gene is named only where the DNA matches it firmly. Expanded clones are given a class, and other clones once, few, many or no size at all.

-	15	once	TRBV7-3	TRBJ2-7	CASTDCACLSYEQYF	TGTGCCAGCACAGACTGCGCCTGCCTCTCCTACGAGCAGTACTTC
-	14	-	TRBV13	TRBJ2-7	CASSLGSRFYEQYF	TGTGCCAGCAGCCTCGGGAGTAGGTTTTACGAGCAGTACTTC
-	14	-	TRBV27	TRBJ1-1	CASSLRGPGTEAFF	TGTGCCAGCAGTTTACGGGGTCCTGGTACTGAAGCTTTCTTT
-	16	-	TRBV11-3	TRBJ1-5	CASSLCWQGSNQPQHF	TGTGCCAGCAGCTTATGTTGGCAGGGTAGCAATCAGCCCCAGCATTTT
-	14	-	TRBV11-2	TRBJ2-3	CASSLEVYTDTQYF	TGTGCCAGCAGCTTAGAAGTCTACACAGATACGCAGTATTTT
-	15	-	TRBV29-1	TRBJ1-2	CSVEDMSEEAYGYTF	TGCAGCGTTGAAGATATGTCTGAAGAAGCCTATGGCTACACCTTC
-	15	-	TRBV6-1	TRBJ1-6	CASSWEGRSKSPLHF	TGTGCCAGCTCTTGGGAGGGTAGGTCAAAATCACCCCTCCACTTT
TRBD2	16	-	TRBV7-3	TRBJ2-7	CASSLGASGRAYEQYF	TGTGCCAGCAGCTTAGGGGCTAGCGGGAGGGCCTACGAGCAGTACTTC
TRBD2	15	-	TRBV30	TRBJ2-1	CAWSAGLARVDEQFF	TGTGCCTGGAGTGCTGGACTAGCGAGGGTAGATGAGCAGTTCTTC
-	16	-	TRBV5-4	TRBJ1-2	CASSLAEGRGIYGYTF	TGTGCCAGCAGCTTGGCCGAGGGGAGGGGGATATATGGCTACACCTTC
-	15	-	TRBV7-3	TRBJ2-2	CASSLMSVNTGELFF	TGTGCCAGCAGCTTAATGTCAGTGAACACCGGGGAGCTGTTTTTT
-	14	-	TRBV2	TRBJ1-4	CASRATYLNEKLFF	TGTGCCAGCAGGGCCACATATCTTAATGAAAAACTGTTTTTT
TRBD1	15	-	TRBV9	TRBJ2-1	CASSVGTGVSHEQFF	TGTGCCAGCAGCGTAGGGACAGGGGTAAGCCATGAGCAGTTCTTC
-	15	-	TRBV5-1	TRBJ1-2	CASSVARTVNDGYTF	TGCGCCAGCAGCGTGGCGAGGACAGTCAACGACGGCTACACCTTC
-	13	-	TRBV4-3	TRBJ2-1	CASGLGPYNEQFF	TGCGCCAGTGGACTCGGACCTTACAATGAGCAGTTCTTC
-	15	-	TRBV7-2	TRBJ2-1	CASSFVASGGNEQFF	TGTGCCAGCAGCTTTGTGGCGTCAGGGGGGAATGAGCAGTTCTTC
TRBD1	14	once	TRBV18	TRBJ2-7	CASSRDRGAYEQYF	TGTGCCAGCTCACGGGACAGGGGGGCCTACGAGCAGTACTTC
TRBD1	15	-	TRBV6-5	TRBJ1-6	CASSYSSRGLSPLHF	TGTGCCAGCAGTTACTCGTCCAGGGGGCTTTCACCCCTCCACTTT
TRBD1	16	-	TRBV4-1	TRBJ1-2	CASSQDQRQGTHGYTF	TGCGCCAGCAGCCAAGATCAGAGACAGGGGACCCATGGCTACACCTTC
TRBD2	13	-	TRBV7-2	TRBJ2-5	CASSFPSGGAQYF	TGTGCCAGCAGCTTCCCTAGCGGGGGGGCCCAGTACTTC
TRBD2	16	-	TRBV6-4	TRBJ2-3	CASRKSTSGRLDTQYF	TGTGCCAGCAGGAAGTCGACTAGCGGGAGGTTAGATACGCAGTATTTT
-	16	-	TRBV21-1	TRBJ1-3	CASSKREGRQGNTIYF	TGTGCCAGCAGCAAAAGAGAGGGGCGCCAGGGGAACACCATATATTTT
TRBD1	14	-	TRBV7-8	TRBJ2-1	CASSLSRGRNEQFF	TGTGCCAGCAGCTTATCCAGGGGGCGGAATGAGCAGTTCTTC
-	15	-	TRBV5-1	TRBJ2-1	CASSPEEGGKNEQFF	TGCGCCAGCAGCCCGGAAGAGGGGGGGAAAAATGAGCAGTTCTTC
TRBD2	14	-	TRBV7-2	TRBJ2-7	CASSLYGRVHEQYF	TGTGCCAGCAGCTTATACGGGAGGGTACACGAGCAGTACTTC
TRBD2	15	-	TRBV5-1	TRBJ2-5	CASSATSGGKETQYF	TGCGCCAGCAGCGCCACTAGCGGGGGAAAAGAGACCCAGTACTTC
-	12	few	TRBV5-1	TRBJ2-1	CASSLEAYEQFF	TGCGCCAGCAGCTTGGAAGCTTATGAGCAGTTCTTC
TRBD1	19	-	TRBV4-3	TRBJ2-7	CASSQDRQGSSSATYEQYF	TGCGCCAGCAGCCAAGATCGACAGGGGAGTTCAAGTGCGACCTACGAGCAGTACTTC
TRBD1	19	-	TRBV7-8	TRBJ1-2	CASSSWGVASRGTNYGYTF	TGTGCCAGCAGCTCCTGGGGCGTGGCCTCCAGGGGGACTAACTATGGCTACACCTTC
-	14	-	TRBV29-1	TRBJ2-1	CSVDGDLSYNEQFF	TGCAGCGTTGACGGCGACTTATCCTACAATGAGCAGTTCTTC
-	13	-	TRBV11-2	TRBJ1-1	CASSSPRYTEAFF	TGTGCCAGCAGCTCACCCCGGTACACTGAAGCTTTCTTT
-	15	-	TRBV19	TRBJ2-1	CASRVTGSSYNEQFF	TGTGCCAGTAGGGTGACAGGCAGCTCCTACAATGAGCAGTTCTTC
TRBD1	18	-	TRBV5-1	TRBJ1-1	CASSSQNWDRDKNTEAFF	TGCGCCAGCAGCTCACAAAACTGGGACAGGGACAAGAACACTGAAGCTTTCTTT
-	15	once	TRBV28	TRBJ1-1	CAIRGGGKRNTEAFF	TGTGCCATTAGAGGGGGGGGGAAAAGAAACACTGAAGCTTTCTTT
TRBD2	18	-	TRBV7-2	TRBJ2-1	CASSLVGTSGGLYNEQFF	TGTGCCAGCAGCTTAGTCGGGACTAGCGGGGGCCTCTACAATGAGCAGTTCTTC
TRBD2	13	-	TRBV2	TRBJ2-5	CASRGTRQETQYF	TGTGCCAGCAGGGGGACTAGACAAGAGACCCAGTACTTC
-	13	few	TRBV25-1	TRBJ2-1	CASSGTANNEQFF	TGTGCCAGCAGTGGGACTGCAAACAATGAGCAGTTCTTC
-	14	-	TRBV5-1	TRBJ1-3	CASSFAGYRNTIYF	TGCGCCAGCAGCTTCGCAGGGTATAGAAACACCATATATTTT
TRBD1	15	-	TRBV7-2	TRBJ2-7	CASSFGQANLYEQYF	TGTGCCAGCAGCTTCGGACAGGCCAATCTCTACGAGCAGTACTTC
TRBD1	21	once	TRBV15	TRBJ2-2	CATSRDIVQDRVGLETGELFF	TGTGCCACCAGCAGAGACATTGTTCAGGACAGGGTGGGGTTAGAAACCGGGGAGCTGTTTTTT